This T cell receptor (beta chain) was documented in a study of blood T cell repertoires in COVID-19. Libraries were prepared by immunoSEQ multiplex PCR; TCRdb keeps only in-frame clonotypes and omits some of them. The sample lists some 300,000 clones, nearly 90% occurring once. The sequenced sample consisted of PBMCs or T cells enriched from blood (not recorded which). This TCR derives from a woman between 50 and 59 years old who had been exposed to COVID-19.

This chain's CDR3 is CANRQGPVINSPLHF. The DNA for the CDR3 is TGTGCCAATAGACAGGGGCCCGTAATTAATTCACCCCTCCACTTT. The V gene is TRBV2, the J gene TRBJ1-6; 8 nucleotides line up with TRBD1. The CDR3 is 15 residues long. The J segment lost 6 bases and the V segment lost 10 bases, leaving 11 bases of the junction unmatched. Germline loops: CDR1 SNHLY, CDR2 FYNNEI. Full variable domain (remainder filled in from reference TRBV2 and TRBJ1-6): EPEVTQTPSHQVTQMGQEVILRCVPISNHLYFYWYRQILGQKVEFLVSFYNNEISEKSEIFDDQFSVERPDGSNFTLKIRSTKLEDSAMYFCANRQGPVINSPLHFGNGTRLTVT.